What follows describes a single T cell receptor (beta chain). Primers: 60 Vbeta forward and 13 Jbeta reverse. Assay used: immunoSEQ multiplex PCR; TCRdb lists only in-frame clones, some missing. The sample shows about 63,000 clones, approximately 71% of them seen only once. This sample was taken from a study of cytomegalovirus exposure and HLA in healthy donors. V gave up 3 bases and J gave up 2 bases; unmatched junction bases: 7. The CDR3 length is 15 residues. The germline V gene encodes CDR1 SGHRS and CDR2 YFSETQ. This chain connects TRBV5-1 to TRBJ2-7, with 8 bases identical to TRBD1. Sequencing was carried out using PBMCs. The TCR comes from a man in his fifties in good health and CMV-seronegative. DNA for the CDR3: TGCGCCAGCAGCTCCCGGACAGGGTCCACCTACGAGCAGTACTTC. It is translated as CASSSRTGSTYEQYF.